Below, 28 T cell receptor beta chains from the same sample are listed, as sequenced in a study of tumour-infiltrating T cells in Burkitt lymphoma. Sequenced by immunoSEQ multiplex PCR; TCRdb stores in-frame clones only, minus some. The sample shows 15,000 or so clones, around 30% of them seen only once. The sample was tumor tissue. The receptor source for this set is a human donor with diffuse large B-cell lymphoma.

V usage is TRBV2 and J usage is TRBJ2-7, with D maybe TRBD2 (5 bases). V lost 3 bases and J 5 bases, leaving 8 bases between the germline ends. The CDR3 loop spans 12 amino acids. Germline CDR1 and CDR2: SNHLY and FYNNEI. In nucleotides, the CDR3 is TGTGCCAGCAGTGACGTAGCGCACGAGCAGTACTTC. It codes for CASSDVAHEQYF.

The V call is TRBV7-8, the J call TRBJ2-4; 8 bases agree with TRBD1. Germline V gives CDR1 SGHVS, CDR2 FQNEAQ. With V trimmed by 1 base and J by 0 bases, 5 bases remained unmatched. This CDR3 comprises 17 residues. The CDR3 spells CASSLEVGQGAKNIQYF. CDR3 DNA sequence: TGTGCCAGCAGCTTAGAAGTCGGACAGGGAGCCAAAAACATTCAGTACTTC.

This clone appeared once. This rearrangement joins TRBV25-1 to TRBJ1-2; 10 positions agree with TRBD1. Germline values: CDR1 MGHDK, CDR2 SYGVNS. V trimming: 7 bases; J trimming: 2 bases; junction bases outside the gene matches: 4. This CDR3 has 14 amino acids. For the CDR3, the DNA is TGTGCCAGCAATGGGGACAGGGGAAACTATGGCTACACCTTC. This gives the protein CASNGDRGNYGYTF.

A few counts support this clone. This rearrangement joins TRBV7-9 to TRBJ2-7; no reliable D call. Per the germline V gene, CDR1 is SEHNR and CDR2 is FQNEAQ (reference sequence). Trimming pared 5 bases from V and 0 bases from J, leaving 11 bases between. This CDR3 has 14 amino acids. CDR3 amino acids: CASSPTGLSYEQYF. The CDR3 nucleotides are TGTGCCAGCAGCCCGACCGGCCTCTCCTACGAGCAGTACTTC.

The chain combines TRBV7-2 with TRBJ2-7; 13 bases agree with TRBD2. This CDR3 has 14 amino acids. Germline V gene sequence: CDR1 SGHTA, CDR2 FQGNSA. V lost 5 bases to trimming and J lost 4 bases; unmatched junction nucleotides: 2. The CDR3 reads CASSVLAGGYEQYF. Here the CDR3 DNA reads TGTGCCAGCAGCGTACTAGCGGGAGGGTACGAGCAGTACTTC. Complete variable domain (other parts from reference TRBV7-2 and TRBJ2-7): GAGVSQSPSNKVTEKGKDVELRCDPISGHTALYWYRQSLGQGLEFLIYFQGNSAPDKSGLPSDRFSAERTGGSVSTLTIQRTQQEDSAVYLCASSVLAGGYEQYFGPGTRLTVT.

This clone was detected only a few times. V is TRBV15 and J is TRBJ2-5; D is uncertain. Trimming stripped 1 base from V and 4 bases from J, with 7 bases between. This CDR3 region has 13 residues. Germline values: CDR1 LNHNV, CDR2 YYDKDF (reference sequence). Here the CDR3 DNA reads TGTGCCACCAGCAGAGGACGAGGAGAGACCCAGTACTTC. It codes for CATSRGRGETQYF.

V gene TRBV19 combines with J gene TRBJ1-5; D possibly corresponds to TRBD1 (5 bases). V was pared by 1 base and J by 1 base, with 5 bases between. The germline CDR1 and CDR2 sequences are LNHDA and SQIVND (reference sequence). The CDR3 loop spans 14 amino acids. The CDR3 nucleotides read TGTGCCAGTAGTATAGGGGGGAGCAATCAGCCCCAGCATTTT. Its protein product is CASSIGGSNQPQHF.

The gene calls are TRBV2 and TRBJ2-2; 7 bases line up with TRBD1. The CDR3 length is 13 residues. The germline V gene encodes CDR1 SNHLY and CDR2 FYNNEI. With 8 bases clipped from V and 7 bases from J, the junction kept 7 bases outside the gene matches. CDR3 loop: CASLTGAGGELFF. The CDR3, as DNA: TGTGCCAGCCTAACAGGGGCGGGCGGGGAGCTGTTTTTT.

The genes are TRBV10-3 and TRBJ2-3; 7 bases agree with TRBD1. V was clipped by 3 bases and J by 2 bases; unmatched bases: 5. Germline V gene sequence: CDR1 ENHRY, CDR2 SYGVKD. The length of the CDR3 is 15 residues. CDR3 sequence (DNA): TGTGCCATCAGTGACCGGGACAGATACACAGATACGCAGTATTTT. Its translation: CAISDRDRYTDTQYF.

J is TRBJ2-7 and V is TRBV10-3; TRBD2 is a possible D gene (6 bases). Germline V CDR1 and CDR2: ENHRY, SYGVKD. This CDR3 region has 16 residues. The V end was cut by 6 bases, the J end by 0 bases, with 18 bases between. CDR3 sequence reads: CAISANLAGGSYEQYF. The CDR3 nucleotides read TGTGCCATCAGCGCAAATTTAGCCGGGGGCTCCTACGAGCAGTACTTC.

The chain joins TRBV7-9 to TRBJ2-7; TRBD2 agrees at 10 bases. The length of the CDR3 is 15 residues. Germline V lookup: CDR1 SEHNR, CDR2 FQNEAQ (reference sequence). The V and J ends lost 2 bases and 3 bases, in that order; junction bases with no gene match: 4. The CDR3 is CASSLTSGIFYEQYF. The CDR3 bases are TGTGCCAGCAGCTTAACTAGCGGGATCTTCTACGAGCAGTACTTC. Drawing the rest from reference TRBV7-9 and TRBJ2-7, the complete variable domain is DTGVSQNPRHKITKRGQNVTFRCDPISEHNRLYWYRQTLGQGPEFLTYFQNEAQLEKSRLLSDRFSAERPKGSFSTLEIQRTEQGDSAMYLCASSLTSGIFYEQYFGPGTRLTVT.

CDR3 in DNA: TGTGCCAGCATCATGACTAGCGGCCAATTGGAGACCCAGTACTTC. Its translation is CASIMTSGQLETQYF. The rearrangement links TRBV21-1 to TRBJ2-5; the table calls TRBD2, which could not be checked here. TRBV21-1 is tagged as a pseudogene. The CDR3 spans 15 residues.

V is TRBV2 and J is TRBJ2-5; 7 bases match TRBD1. Germline V gene data show CDR1 as SNHLY and CDR2 as FYNNEI. The CDR3 is 15 residues long. V shed 4 bases, J shed 1 base, and the junction held 6 bases outside the gene matches. The CDR3, as DNA: TGTGCCAGCAGTGTACAGGGGCAGCCCCAAGAGACCCAGTACTTC. It encodes CASSVQGQPQETQYF.

The chain employs TRBV29-1 and TRBJ2-1; 8 nucleotides line up with TRBD2. This CDR3 contains 15 residues. The germline CDR1 and CDR2 sequences are SQVTM and ANQGSEA. With 3 bases clipped from V and 0 bases from J, the junction kept 4 bases outside the gene matches. CDR3 sequence (DNA): TGCAGCGTTGATCACGGGGGGGTCTCCTACAATGAGCAGTTCTTC. Protein sequence: CSVDHGGVSYNEQFF.

This clone was seen more than once but under ten times. The V gene is TRBV29-1, the J gene TRBJ1-4; TRBD1 matches at 10 bases. The CDR3 totals 13 residues. Germline CDR1 reads SQVTM; CDR2 reads ANQGSEA. V shed 7 bases and J 8 bases; nucleotides not matched to a gene: 7. The CDR3 protein is CSASTGGREKLFF. CDR3 nucleotides: TGCAGCGCCTCGACAGGGGGCAGGGAAAAACTGTTTTTT. Full variable domain (outside the CDR3, taken from reference TRBV29-1 and TRBJ1-4): SAVISQKPSRDICQRGTSLTIQCQVDSQVTMMFWYRQQPGQSLTLIATANQGSEATYESGFVIDKFPISRPNLTFSTLTVSNMSPEDSSIYLCSASTGGREKLFFGSGTQLSVL.

This clone was counted between two and nine times. The genes are TRBV2 and TRBJ2-5, with D uncertain. The germline V gene encodes CDR1 SNHLY and CDR2 FYNNEI. CDR3 length: 11 amino acids. Trimming removed 3 bases at V and 4 bases at J, with 3 bases between. The CDR3 reads CASSDRETQYF. The CDR3 coding sequence is TGTGCCAGCAGTGATAGAGAGACCCAGTACTTC.

This clone showed up just a few times. The rearrangement joins TRBV5-1 to TRBJ2-3, with 14 bases matching TRBD2. The CDR3 spans 18 residues. J lost 3 bases, V lost 0 bases, and 6 bases had no gene match. Germline V gives CDR1 SGHRS, CDR2 YFSETQ. The CDR3: CASSLGRGTSGRTDTQYF. For the CDR3, the DNA is TGCGCCAGCAGCTTGGGGAGGGGGACTAGCGGGAGAACAGATACGCAGTATTTT.

The chain uses TRBV6-1 and TRBJ1-2; no clear D. Trimming cost V 2 bases and J 5 bases, with 12 bases left between them. This CDR3 comprises 14 residues. Germline loops: CDR1 MNHNS, CDR2 SASEGT. In nucleotides, the CDR3 is TGTGCCAGCAGTGAAACAGTCGGAGGATATGGCTACACCTTC. Its translation: CASSETVGGYGYTF.

This clone was found a few times. This chain joins TRBV4-1 and TRBJ2-3; 10 nucleotides line up with TRBD2. V was pared by 5 bases and J by 5 bases, with 7 bases of the junction left unmatched. Looked up from germline, CDR1 is MGHRA and CDR2 is YSYEKL. CDR3 length: 15 amino acids. The CDR3 nucleotides are TGCGCCAGCAGCGATACCAGCGGGAGGGGAGATACGCAGTATTTT. Translation gives CASSDTSGRGDTQYF.

V gene TRBV5-1 combines with J gene TRBJ2-1, with 9 positions matching TRBD2. The length of the CDR3 is 17 residues. CDR1 and CDR2 from the germline V gene are SGHRS and YFSETQ. J was trimmed by 2 bases and V by 0 bases; bases with no gene match: 6. This CDR3 is CASSLGGSGRAYNEQFF. In nucleotides, the CDR3 is TGCGCCAGCAGCTTGGGGGGTAGCGGGAGAGCCTACAATGAGCAGTTCTTC.

This clone was seen more than once but under ten times. The genes are TRBV7-6 and TRBJ2-1; D perhaps matches TRBD1 (6 bases). With 3 bases removed from V and 7 bases from J, the gap between germline ends came to 16 bases. The length of the CDR3 is 15 residues. Per the germline V gene, CDR1 is SGHVS and CDR2 is FNYEAQ. The CDR3 bases are TGTGCCAGCAGCTTGAGCGCCGGGACAATTAATGAGCAGTTCTTC. Its translation: CASSLSAGTINEQFF.

By proportion, this clone is medium-sized. The rearrangement uses TRBV4-1 and TRBJ2-7, with 7 bases matching TRBD1. With 1 base clipped from V and 5 bases from J, the junction kept 5 bases outside the gene matches. Germline loops: CDR1 MGHRA, CDR2 YSYEKL. This CDR3 has 14 amino acids. CDR3 nucleotides: TGCGCCAGCAGCCAAGTGGACAGGTTCCACGAGCAGTACTTC. Translating it yields CASSQVDRFHEQYF.

CDR3 DNA sequence: TGTGCCAGCAGGGTTCACACTGATAATGAAAAACTGTTTTTT. Translation: CASRVHTDNEKLFF. The rearrangement links TRBV2 to TRBJ1-4, with D unresolved. V shed 6 bases and J shed 4 bases, with 12 bases lying between them. The CDR3 has 14 residues. Germline CDR1 is SNHLY and CDR2 is FYNNEI.

This clone was picked up one time. V is TRBV7-8 and J is TRBJ2-3, with TRBD2 matching 15 bases. From germline, CDR1 is SGHVS and CDR2 FQNEAQ. The length of the CDR3 is 16 residues. Trimming took 2 bases from V and 8 from J; bases not matched to a gene: 5. CDR3 region: CASSLRTSGRDGTQYF. As DNA, the CDR3 is TGTGCCAGCAGCTTACGGACTAGCGGGAGGGATGGTACGCAGTATTTT.

The chain employs TRBV7-6 and TRBJ2-5; D uncertain. Trimming cost V 1 base and J 2 bases, with 11 bases left between them. Germline-derived CDR1 and CDR2 are SGHVS and FNYEAQ. The CDR3 runs 15 residues. CDR3 amino acids: CASSLGGGVQETQYF. Here the CDR3 DNA reads TGTGCCAGCAGCTTAGGTGGCGGTGTGCAAGAGACCCAGTACTTC.

V usage is TRBV10-3 and J usage is TRBJ2-6; D unclear. The germline V gene has CDR1 ENHRY and CDR2 SYGVKD. The CDR3 loop spans 15 amino acids. Trimming cost V 4 bases and J 0 bases, with 7 bases left between them. As DNA, the CDR3 is TGTGCCATCAGTGCCACAGACTCTGGGGCCAACGTCCTGACTTTC. Its protein is CAISATDSGANVLTF.

The J gene is TRBJ1-1, the V gene TRBV5-1; no reliable D call. Germline V gene data show CDR1 as SGHRS and CDR2 as YFSETQ. The CDR3 has 13 amino acids. Trimming shortened V by 4 bases and J by 1 base, and 8 bases separated the two germline ends. The CDR3 bases are TGCGCCAGCAGCCGGACGGGGAACACTGAAGCTTTCTTT. It encodes CASSRTGNTEAFF.

The rearrangement uses TRBV11-2 and TRBJ2-5, with 8 bases lining up with TRBD2. The V gene's germline CDR1 is SGHAT and CDR2 FQNNGV. J lost 0 bases, V lost 0 bases, and 12 bases had no gene match. The CDR3 loop spans 19 amino acids. CDR3 amino acids: CASSLDTSSGWSHQETQYF. The CDR3 DNA reads TGTGCCAGCAGCTTAGATACGTCTAGCGGGTGGTCGCACCAAGAGACCCAGTACTTC.